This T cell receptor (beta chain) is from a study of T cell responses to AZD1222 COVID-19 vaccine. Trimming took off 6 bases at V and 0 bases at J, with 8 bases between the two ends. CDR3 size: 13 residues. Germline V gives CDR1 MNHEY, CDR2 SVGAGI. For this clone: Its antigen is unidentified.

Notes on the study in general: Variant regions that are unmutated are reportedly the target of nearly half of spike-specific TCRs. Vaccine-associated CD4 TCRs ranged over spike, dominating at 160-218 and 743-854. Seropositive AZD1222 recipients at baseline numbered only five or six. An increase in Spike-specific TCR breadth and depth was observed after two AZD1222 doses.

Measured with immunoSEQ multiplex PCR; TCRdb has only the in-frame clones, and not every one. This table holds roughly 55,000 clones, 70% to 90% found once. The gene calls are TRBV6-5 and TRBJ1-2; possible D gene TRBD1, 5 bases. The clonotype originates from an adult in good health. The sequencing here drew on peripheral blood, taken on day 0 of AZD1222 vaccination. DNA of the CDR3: TGTGCCAGCAGCTTGGACACTAACTATGGCTACACCTTC. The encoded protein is CASSLDTNYGYTF.